The 7 T cell receptor beta chains presented below share a single source sample, sequenced in a study of spatial heterogeneity in lung cancer (dated by TCRdb to between 2019 and 2020). Preparation of the library involved 5' RACE. The run used a NextSeq 500. TCRdb reprocessing: public reads trimmed at Q25 with fastp, clones called with MiXCR, in-frame beta chains kept. Merged by CDR3 protein, the rows form single entries marked with the most common genes and DNA. For this sample there are around 4,200 distinct CDR3 sequences; 15% to 20% appear just once. Approximately 72% of the sample belongs to the ten largest clones. Sample time point, as interpreted from the label and publication: sample taken at primary tumor resection. Without any cell sorting, TCR sequencing was performed on whole RNA extracted either from tumor and nontumor lung tissue or from cryopreserved PBMC samples. The sequenced sample was PBMCs, obtained at surgery. These receptors were collected from a male donor with early-stage non-small cell lung cancer.

This clonotype is medium-sized within its sample. This chain links TRBV30 with TRBJ2-2; D gene uncertain. Trimming took 3 bases from V and 3 from J, leaving 2 bases between them. CDR1 GTSNPN and CDR2 SVGIG come from the germline V gene (reference sequence). CDR3 length: 11 residues. CDR3 protein: CAWRYTGELFF. CDR3 coding DNA: TGTGCCTGGAGGTACACCGGGGAGCTGTTTTTT.

The genes are TRBV7-8 and TRBJ2-7; 9 bases match TRBD1. Germline assignment: CDR1 SGHVS and CDR2 FQNEAQ. The CDR3 runs to 15 residues. Trimming at V came to 3 bases and at J to 4 bases, leaving 7 bases not matched to a gene. CDR3 DNA: TGTGCCAGCAGCTTGTCCGGGACAGGGTGGTACGAGCAGTACTTC. It is translated as CASSLSGTGWYEQYF.

By share, this clonotype ranks as medium-sized (0.01 to 0.1%). This chain uses TRBV25-1 with TRBJ2-1, with D possibly being TRBD1 or TRBD2 (5 bases each). V was cut by 4 bases and J by 7 bases, with 20 bases left in between. Germline V gene data show CDR1 as MGHDK and CDR2 as SYGVNS. The CDR3 sequence is 16 residues long. The CDR3 nucleotides are TGTGCCAGCAGTGTGGGTCTTGGGGGTACGAGGAATGAGCAGTTCTTC. This sequence encodes CASSVGLGGTRNEQFF.

This clonotype is categorized as medium-sized (0.01 to 0.1%). The CDR3 spells CAWSASYEQYF. The CDR3 nucleotides are TGTGCCTGGAGTGCGAGTTACGAGCAGTACTTC. The chain is built from TRBV30 and TRBJ2-7; D not certain. This CDR3 is 11 amino acids long. The germline V and J ends were trimmed by 1 base and 4 bases, with 5 bases remaining between them. Germline V gene lookup returns CDR1 GTSNPN and CDR2 SVGIG (reference sequence).

In its sample, this clonotype ranks as medium-sized. The genes are TRBV7-8 and TRBJ1-5; D remains unclear. CDR1 and CDR2 (germline): SGHVS, FQNEAQ. Trimming took off 0 bases at V and 0 bases at J, with 6 bases between the two ends. This CDR3 spans 15 amino acids. The CDR3 region has the DNA TGTGCCAGCAGCTTAGCGGAGGCTAGCAATCAGCCCCAGCATTTT. This gives the protein CASSLAEASNQPQHF.

The J gene is TRBJ2-7, the V gene TRBV27, with D uncertain. The CDR3 totals 15 residues. Deletions cut 1 base from V and 0 bases from J, with 10 bases between. From germline, CDR1 is MNHEY and CDR2 SMNVEV (reference sequence). As DNA, the CDR3 is TGTGCCAGCAGTTTATTCCCCCGCAACTCCTACGAGCAGTACTTC. As protein: CASSLFPRNSYEQYF.

By share, this clonotype counts as medium-sized. The chain is built from TRBV12-3 or TRBV12-4 and TRBJ1-4, with D perhaps TRBD1 (5 bases). Trimming pared 4 bases from V and 6 bases from J, leaving 12 bases between. The CDR3 length is 14 residues. The CDR3 here is CASSSREVHEKLFF. CDR3 in DNA: TGTGCCAGCAGTTCCAGGGAGGTTCATGAAAAACTGTTTTTT.